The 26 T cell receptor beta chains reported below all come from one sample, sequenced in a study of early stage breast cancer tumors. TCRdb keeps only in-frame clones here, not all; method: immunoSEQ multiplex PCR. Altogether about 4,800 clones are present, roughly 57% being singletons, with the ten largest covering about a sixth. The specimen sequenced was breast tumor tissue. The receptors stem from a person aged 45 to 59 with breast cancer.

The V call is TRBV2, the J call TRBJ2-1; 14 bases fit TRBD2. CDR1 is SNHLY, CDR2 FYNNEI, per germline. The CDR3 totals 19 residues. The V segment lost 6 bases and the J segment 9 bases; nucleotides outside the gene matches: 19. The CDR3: CASSGALGLAGAYSREQFF. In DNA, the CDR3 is TGTGCCAGCAGCGGAGCCCTGGGACTAGCGGGAGCTTACAGTCGTGAGCAGTTCTTC.

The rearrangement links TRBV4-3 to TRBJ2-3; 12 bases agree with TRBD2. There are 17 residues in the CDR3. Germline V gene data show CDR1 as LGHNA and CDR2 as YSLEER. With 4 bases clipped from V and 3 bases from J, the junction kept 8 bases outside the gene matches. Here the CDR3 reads CASSLGASGGETDTQYF. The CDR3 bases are TGCGCCAGCAGCCTAGGGGCTAGCGGGGGGGAAACAGATACGCAGTATTTT.

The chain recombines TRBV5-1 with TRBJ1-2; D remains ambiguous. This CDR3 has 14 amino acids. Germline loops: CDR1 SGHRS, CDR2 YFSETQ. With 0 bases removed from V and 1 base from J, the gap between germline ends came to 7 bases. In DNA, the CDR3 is TGCGCCAGCAGCTTGGGTATTATTAACTATGGCTACACCTTC. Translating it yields CASSLGIINYGYTF.

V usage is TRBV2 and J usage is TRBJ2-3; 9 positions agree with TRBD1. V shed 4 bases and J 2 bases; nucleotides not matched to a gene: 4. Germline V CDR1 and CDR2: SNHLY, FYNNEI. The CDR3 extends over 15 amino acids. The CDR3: CASSVGQGPTDTQYF. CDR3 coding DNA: TGTGCCAGCAGTGTTGGACAGGGGCCCACAGATACGCAGTATTTT.

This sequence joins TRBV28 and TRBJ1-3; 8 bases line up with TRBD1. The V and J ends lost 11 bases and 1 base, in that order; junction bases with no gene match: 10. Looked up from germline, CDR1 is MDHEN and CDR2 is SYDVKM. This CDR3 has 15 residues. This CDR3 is CAAARTGWSGNTIYF. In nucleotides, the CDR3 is TGTGCCGCCGCCAGGACAGGGTGGTCTGGAAACACCATATATTTT.

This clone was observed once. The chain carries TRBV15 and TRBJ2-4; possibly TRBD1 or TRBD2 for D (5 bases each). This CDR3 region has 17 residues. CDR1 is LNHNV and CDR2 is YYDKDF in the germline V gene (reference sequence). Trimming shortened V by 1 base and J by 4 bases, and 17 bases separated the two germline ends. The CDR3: CATSRVDSGSRKNIQYF. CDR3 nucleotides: TGTGCCACCAGCAGAGTTGACAGCGGATCCCGAAAAAACATTCAGTACTTC.

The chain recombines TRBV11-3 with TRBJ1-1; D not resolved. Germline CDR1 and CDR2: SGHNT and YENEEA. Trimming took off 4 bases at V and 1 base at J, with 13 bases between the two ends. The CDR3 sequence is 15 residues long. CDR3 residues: CASSSQPDANTEAFF. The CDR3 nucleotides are TGTGCCAGCAGCTCCCAGCCGGATGCGAACACTGAAGCTTTCTTT.

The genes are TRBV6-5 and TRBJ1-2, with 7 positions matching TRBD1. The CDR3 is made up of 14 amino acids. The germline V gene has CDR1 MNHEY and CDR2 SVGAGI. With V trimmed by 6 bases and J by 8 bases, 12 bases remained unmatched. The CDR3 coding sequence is TGTGCCAGCAGGCGGGACAGCGGCGGGGGGGGCTACACCTTC. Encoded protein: CASRRDSGGGGYTF.

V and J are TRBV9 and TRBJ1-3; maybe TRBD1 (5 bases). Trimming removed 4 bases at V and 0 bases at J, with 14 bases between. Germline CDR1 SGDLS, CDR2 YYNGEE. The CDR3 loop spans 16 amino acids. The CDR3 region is CASSTGQTGSGNTIYF. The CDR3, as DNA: TGTGCCAGCAGCACAGGACAAACCGGCTCTGGAAACACCATATATTTT.

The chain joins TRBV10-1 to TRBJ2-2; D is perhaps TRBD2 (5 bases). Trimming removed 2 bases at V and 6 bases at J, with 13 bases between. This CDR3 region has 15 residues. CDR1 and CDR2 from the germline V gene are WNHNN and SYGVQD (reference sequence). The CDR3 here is CASSEKLVGSGELFF. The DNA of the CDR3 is TGCGCCAGCAGTGAGAAACTAGTAGGTTCCGGGGAGCTGTTTTTT.

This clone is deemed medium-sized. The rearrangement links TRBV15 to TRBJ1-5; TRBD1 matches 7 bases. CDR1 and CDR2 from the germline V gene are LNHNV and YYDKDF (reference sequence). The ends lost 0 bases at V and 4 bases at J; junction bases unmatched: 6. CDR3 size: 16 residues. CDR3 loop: CATSRDRQGGNQPQHF. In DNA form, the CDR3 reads TGTGCCACCAGCAGAGATCGACAGGGTGGGAATCAGCCCCAGCATTTT.

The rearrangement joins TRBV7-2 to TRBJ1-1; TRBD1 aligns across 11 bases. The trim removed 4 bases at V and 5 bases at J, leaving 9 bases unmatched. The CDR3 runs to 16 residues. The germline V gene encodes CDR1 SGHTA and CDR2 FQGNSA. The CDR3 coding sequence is TGTGCCAGCAGCTCCGGACAGGGGGCTGTTGTTACTGAAGCTTTCTTT. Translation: CASSSGQGAVVTEAFF.

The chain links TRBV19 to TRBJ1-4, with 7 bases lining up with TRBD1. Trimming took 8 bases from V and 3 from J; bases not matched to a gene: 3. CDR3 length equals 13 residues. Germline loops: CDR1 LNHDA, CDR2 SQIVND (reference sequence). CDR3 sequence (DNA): TGTGCCAGTCTCGACAGGGCTAATGAAAAACTGTTTTTT. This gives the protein CASLDRANEKLFF.

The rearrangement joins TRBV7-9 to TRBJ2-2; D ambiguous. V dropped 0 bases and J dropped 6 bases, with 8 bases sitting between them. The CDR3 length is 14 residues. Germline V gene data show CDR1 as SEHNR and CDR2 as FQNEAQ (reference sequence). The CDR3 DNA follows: TGTGCCAGCAGCTTAGCGGTCGTGGCCGGGGAGCTGTTTTTT. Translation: CASSLAVVAGELFF.

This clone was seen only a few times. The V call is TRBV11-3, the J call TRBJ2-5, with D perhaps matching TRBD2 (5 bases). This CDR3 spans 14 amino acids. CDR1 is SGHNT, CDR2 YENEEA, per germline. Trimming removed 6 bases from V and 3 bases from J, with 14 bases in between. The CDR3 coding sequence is TGTGCCAGCAGAACTAGTATCGAAAAAGAGACCCAGTACTTC. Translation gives CASRTSIEKETQYF.

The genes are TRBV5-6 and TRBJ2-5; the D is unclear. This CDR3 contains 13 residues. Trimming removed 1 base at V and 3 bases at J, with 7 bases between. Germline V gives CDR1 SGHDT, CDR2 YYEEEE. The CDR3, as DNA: TGTGCCAGCAGCTTGACTCTGGAAGAGACCCAGTACTTC. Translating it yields CASSLTLEETQYF.

Here the CDR3 reads CASTKTGGSYNEQFF. DNA for the CDR3: TGTGCCAGCACCAAGACAGGGGGCTCCTACAATGAGCAGTTCTTC. The chain carries TRBV2 and TRBJ2-1, with 9 bases lining up with TRBD1. CDR3 length equals 15 residues. CDR1 is SNHLY and CDR2 is FYNNEI in the germline V gene. Trimming at V came to 7 bases and at J to 0 bases, leaving 4 bases not matched to a gene.

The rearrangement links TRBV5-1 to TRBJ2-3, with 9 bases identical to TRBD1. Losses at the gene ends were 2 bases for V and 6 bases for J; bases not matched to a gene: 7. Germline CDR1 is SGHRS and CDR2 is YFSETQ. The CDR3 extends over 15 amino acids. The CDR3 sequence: CASSLAGTGSDTQYF. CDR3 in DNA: TGCGCCAGCAGCTTAGCAGGGACAGGGTCTGATACGCAGTATTTT.

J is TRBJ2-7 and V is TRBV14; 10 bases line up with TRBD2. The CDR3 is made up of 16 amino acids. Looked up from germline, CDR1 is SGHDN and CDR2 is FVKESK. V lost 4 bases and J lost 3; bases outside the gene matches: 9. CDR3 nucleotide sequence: TGTGCCAGCAGCCCACCGACGGGACTAGCGAACTACGAGCAGTACTTC. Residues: CASSPPTGLANYEQYF.

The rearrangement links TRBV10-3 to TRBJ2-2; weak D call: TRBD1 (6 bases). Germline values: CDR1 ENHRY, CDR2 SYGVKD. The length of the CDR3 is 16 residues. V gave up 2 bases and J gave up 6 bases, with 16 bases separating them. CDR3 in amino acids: CAISEPGQNLAGELFF. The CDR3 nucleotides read TGTGCCATCAGTGAGCCAGGACAGAATCTGGCCGGGGAGCTGTTTTTT.

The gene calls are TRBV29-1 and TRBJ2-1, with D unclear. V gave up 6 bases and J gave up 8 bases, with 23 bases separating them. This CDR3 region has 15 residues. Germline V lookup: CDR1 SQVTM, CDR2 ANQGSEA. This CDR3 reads CSVARVLTLGDEQFF. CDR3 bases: TGCAGCGTCGCCCGGGTTCTCACCCTTGGCGATGAGCAGTTCTTC.

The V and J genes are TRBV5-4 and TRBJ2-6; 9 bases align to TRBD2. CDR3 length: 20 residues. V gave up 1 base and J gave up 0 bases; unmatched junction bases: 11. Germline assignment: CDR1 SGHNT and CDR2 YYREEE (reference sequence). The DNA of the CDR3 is TGTGCCAGCAGCTTGCCAGCGGGGGGCCCAGAAAGCTCTGGGGCCAACGTCCTGACTTTC. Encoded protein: CASSLPAGGPESSGANVLTF. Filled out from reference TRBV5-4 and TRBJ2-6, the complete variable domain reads ETGVTQSPTHLIKTRGQQVTLRCSSQSGHNTVSWYQQALGQGPQFIFQYYREEENGRGNFPPRFSGLQFPNYSSELNVNALELDDSALYLCASSLPAGGPESSGANVLTFGAGSRLTVL.

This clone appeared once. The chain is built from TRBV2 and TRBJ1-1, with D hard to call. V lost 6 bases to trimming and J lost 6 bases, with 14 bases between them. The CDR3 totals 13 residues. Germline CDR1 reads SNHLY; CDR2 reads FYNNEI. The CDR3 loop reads CASRSMVPPEAFF. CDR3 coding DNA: TGTGCCAGCAGAAGCATGGTGCCTCCTGAAGCTTTCTTT. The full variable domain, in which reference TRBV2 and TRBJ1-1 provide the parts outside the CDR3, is EPEVTQTPSHQVTQMGQEVILRCVPISNHLYFYWYRQILGQKVEFLVSFYNNEISEKSEIFDDQFSVERPDGSNFTLKIRSTKLEDSAMYFCASRSMVPPEAFFGQGTRLTVV.

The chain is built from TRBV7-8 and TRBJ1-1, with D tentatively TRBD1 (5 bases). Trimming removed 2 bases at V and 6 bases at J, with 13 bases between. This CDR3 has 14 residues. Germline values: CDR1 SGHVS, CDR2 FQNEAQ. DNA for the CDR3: TGTGCCAGCAGCTTAATTGCAGGGTTCCCTGAAGCTTTCTTT. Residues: CASSLIAGFPEAFF.

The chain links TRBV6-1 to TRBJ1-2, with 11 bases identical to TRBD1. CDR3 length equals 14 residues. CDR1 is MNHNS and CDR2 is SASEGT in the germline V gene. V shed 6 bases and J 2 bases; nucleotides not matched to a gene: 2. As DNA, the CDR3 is TGTGCCAGCAGGTGGGACAGGGGGAACTATGGCTACACCTTC. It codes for CASRWDRGNYGYTF.

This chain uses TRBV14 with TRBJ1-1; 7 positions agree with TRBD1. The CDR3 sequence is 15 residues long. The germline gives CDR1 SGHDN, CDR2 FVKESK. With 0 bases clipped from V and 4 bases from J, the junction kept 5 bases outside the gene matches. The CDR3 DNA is TGTGCCAGCAGCCAAGATTGGGGACAGTCCACTGAAGCTTTCTTT. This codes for CASSQDWGQSTEAFF.